This is a list of T cell receptor beta chains from one sample in a study of sequential checkpoint blockade in melanoma. The repertoire was sequenced with immunoSEQ multiplex PCR; TCRdb's copy has only in-frame clones and lacks some. The repertoire holds 8,400 or so clones, with less than 70% as singletons. The sequencing used CD8+ T cells sorted from blood (inferred from file names), collected from a patient given nivolumab and ipilimumab in sequence. Receptor source: a human patient with melanoma. Some clones in this sample may be carry-over from other donors' samples. Both conserved end residues are part of each CDR3. The D gene is left open where the match is weak. Clone size is stated in some rows and not others, as once, few, many or a class when expanded.

abundance | j_gene | d_gene | v_gene | CDR3nt | CDR3aa
few | TRBJ2-7 | TRBD1 | TRBV28 | TGTGCCAGCAGTATACAGGGGGCAAATAACGAGCAGTACTTC | CASSIQGANNEQYF
few | TRBJ1-1 | TRBD1 | TRBV4-1 | TGCGCCAGCAGCCAGCGGGACAGTTATTATTCAGCTTTCTTT | CASSQRDSYYSAFF
. | TRBJ2-7 | TRBD1 | TRBV28 | TGTGCCAGCAGTCGGGACAGGGGGCCCTCCTACGAGCAGTACTTC | CASSRDRGPSYEQYF
few | TRBJ1-5 | . | TRBV7-9 | TGTGCCAGCAGCTTAGTCGGGACATTTAGCAATCAGCCCCAGCATTTT | CASSLVGTFSNQPQHF
few | TRBJ1-2 | TRBD1 | TRBV7-9 | TGCGCCAGCAGCCATACGACAGGGACTCGGTATGGCTACACCTTC | CASSHTTGTRYGYTF
. | TRBJ2-7 | TRBD2 | TRBV7-8 | TGTGCCAGCAGCGCCCTAGCGGGGGGCCCTCCGGTTTACGAGCAGTACTTC | CASSALAGGPPVYEQYF
. | TRBJ1-1 | TRBD1 | TRBV4-3 | TGCGCCAGCAGCCAGACCGACAGGGGGCGAGATGAAGCTTTCTTT | CASSQTDRGRDEAFF
few | TRBJ1-2 | . | TRBV13 | TGTGCCAGCAGTGCTGACTCAGTTGCCCGGCCAGGGGCACCCTCTAACTATGGCTACACCTTC | CASSADSVARPGAPSNYGYTF
few | TRBJ1-2 | . | TRBV7-9 | TGTGCCATGGAGACGAACTATGGCTACACCTTC | CAMETNYGYTF
. | TRBJ2-1 | . | TRBV7-2 | TGTGCCAGCAGCTATGCCCCCGTTAGCTCCTACAATGAGCAGTTCTTC | CASSYAPVSSYNEQFF